Below, 16 T cell receptor beta chains from the same sample are listed, as sequenced in a study of graft-versus-host responses after intestinal transplantation. The repertoire was sequenced with immunoSEQ multiplex PCR; TCRdb's copy has only in-frame clones and lacks some. Among roughly 97,000 clones listed, 91% were seen once. No cognate antigen is known for these TCRs. The input for sequencing was unstimulated CD4+ T cells sorted from spleen or lymph node cells, taken before transplant. All receptors derive from a human donor who was the organ donor for an intestinal transplant.

V is TRBV6-1 and J is TRBJ2-3; 9 positions match TRBD1. Losses at the gene ends were 5 bases for V and 4 bases for J; bases not matched to a gene: 7. The germline V gene encodes CDR1 MNHNS and CDR2 SASEGT. This CDR3 region has 15 residues. For the CDR3, the DNA is TGTGCCAGCAGTATGACAGGGGGTAGTTCAGATACGCAGTATTTT. Translating it yields CASSMTGGSSDTQYF.

The chain combines TRBV4-1 with TRBJ2-1; no clear D gene. Trimming removed 1 base at V and 0 bases at J, with 10 bases between. This CDR3 has 16 amino acids. Looked up from germline, CDR1 is MGHRA and CDR2 is YSYEKL. CDR3 residues: CASSQGLRSSYNEQFF. Written as DNA, the CDR3 is TGCGCCAGCAGCCAAGGTTTGAGGAGCTCCTACAATGAGCAGTTCTTC.

The CDR3 loop reads CAWSGQGTGPNSPLHF. The CDR3 DNA follows: TGTGCCTGGAGTGGACAAGGCACAGGTCCTAATTCACCCCTCCACTTT. The V gene is TRBV30, the J gene TRBJ1-6, with D perhaps TRBD1 (5 bases). Trimming shortened V by 1 base and J by 6 bases, and 16 bases separated the two germline ends. Germline V gene sequence: CDR1 GTSNPN, CDR2 SVGIG (reference sequence). CDR3 length: 16 residues.

The rearrangement uses TRBV7-2 and TRBJ2-7; D is unclear. Germline V gene sequence: CDR1 SGHTA, CDR2 FQGNSA. The CDR3 is 15 amino acids. The V end lost 5 bases, the J end lost 6 bases, and 20 bases lay between the germline ends. CDR3 sequence reads: CASSHGPNPLGEQYF. CDR3 coding DNA: TGTGCCAGCAGCCATGGGCCAAACCCGCTCGGCGAGCAGTACTTC.

The chain links TRBV5-1 to TRBJ1-2, with D possibly TRBD1 on 6 matching bases. The germline CDR1 and CDR2 sequences are SGHRS and YFSETQ. With 4 bases removed from V and 1 base from J, the gap between germline ends came to 11 bases. The CDR3 has 14 residues. CDR3: CASSRGGGNYGYTF. CDR3 in DNA: TGCGCCAGCAGCCGAGGGGGGGGTAACTATGGCTACACCTTC.

Here the CDR3 DNA reads TGTGCCAGCAGTTATGGGACAGATTATGGCTACACCTTC. Translated, it gives CASSYGTDYGYTF. The chain joins TRBV28 to TRBJ1-2; TRBD1 matches 7 bases. This CDR3 comprises 13 residues. Germline V lookup: CDR1 MDHEN, CDR2 SYDVKM. The ends lost 4 bases at V and 5 bases at J; junction bases unmatched: 4.

This clone has more than one count but fewer than ten. This chain joins TRBV28 and TRBJ1-3, with D perhaps TRBD1 (5 bases). This CDR3 spans 14 amino acids. V lost 5 bases and J 1 base, leaving 9 bases between the germline ends. The germline gives CDR1 MDHEN, CDR2 SYDVKM. CDR3 residues: CASSPRTSGNTIYF. The CDR3, as DNA: TGTGCCAGCAGTCCCCGGACATCTGGAAACACCATATATTTT.

V usage is TRBV7-3 and J usage is TRBJ2-2, with 9 bases matching TRBD1. This CDR3 contains 15 residues. The junction had 4 bases not matched to a gene; V was cut back by 1 base and J by 7 bases. Germline values: CDR1 SGHTA, CDR2 FQGTGA. CDR3 nucleotides: TGTGCCAGCAGCTTAAGACAGGGGGGGAACGGGGAGCTGTTTTTT. Translating gives CASSLRQGGNGELFF.

The rearrangement uses TRBV9 and TRBJ2-1; 10 positions match TRBD2. The CDR3 has 16 residues. CDR1 and CDR2 (germline): SGDLS, YYNGEE. V trimming: 0 bases; J trimming: 2 bases; junction bases outside the gene matches: 2. CDR3 DNA sequence: TGTGCCAGCAGCGTAGCAGCGGGGGGGCCCTACAATGAGCAGTTCTTC. This translates into CASSVAAGGPYNEQFF.

The chain has TRBV28 and TRBJ1-2, with D maybe TRBD1 (5 bases). Germline loops: CDR1 MDHEN, CDR2 SYDVKM. Trimming pared 3 bases from V and 4 bases from J, leaving 9 bases between. The CDR3 runs 13 residues. The CDR3 nucleotides read TGTGCCAGCAGTTTCCAGGGAAGCTATGGCTACACCTTC. It yields the protein CASSFQGSYGYTF.

The chain employs TRBV7-3 and TRBJ2-7, with TRBD1 matching 8 bases. The CDR3 runs 16 residues. Germline CDR1 reads SGHTA; CDR2 reads FQGTGA. V trimming: 2 bases; J trimming: 1 base; junction bases outside the gene matches: 7. The CDR3 reads CASSLLPGTGSYEQYF. The CDR3, as DNA: TGTGCCAGCAGCTTATTACCCGGGACAGGTTCCTACGAGCAGTACTTC.

The J gene is TRBJ2-5, the V gene TRBV6-5; D unresolved. The CDR3 is 11 amino acids. Germline CDR1 and CDR2: MNHEY and SVGAGI. V lost 2 bases and J lost 5, with 3 bases in between. CDR3: CASSYRETQYF. The DNA of the CDR3 is TGTGCCAGCAGTTACCGGGAGACCCAGTACTTC.

V is TRBV14 and J is TRBJ2-6; 9 positions match TRBD1. V shed 3 bases and J 0 bases; nucleotides not matched to a gene: 15. The germline gives CDR1 SGHDN, CDR2 FVKESK. The CDR3 loop spans 21 amino acids. The CDR3 here is CASSHHPGQGGSLSGANVLTF. Here the CDR3 DNA reads TGTGCCAGCAGCCATCACCCGGGACAGGGAGGGAGTCTCTCTGGGGCCAACGTCCTGACTTTC.

The chain combines TRBV6-1 with TRBJ2-3, with TRBD2 matching 13 bases. Germline V gene sequence: CDR1 MNHNS, CDR2 SASEGT. J gave up 0 bases and V 4 bases, and 1 base lay outside the gene matches. This CDR3 spans 16 amino acids. The CDR3, as DNA: TGTGCCAGCAGTGCGGGACTAGCGGGGAGCACAGATACGCAGTATTTT. It translates to CASSAGLAGSTDTQYF.

The V gene is TRBV11-1, the J gene TRBJ1-1; 10 bases match TRBD1. Germline loops: CDR1 SGHAT, CDR2 FQDESV (reference sequence). CDR3 size: 16 residues. J was trimmed by 1 base and V by 5 bases; bases with no gene match: 7. CDR3 in DNA: TGTGCCAGCAGCCCAGGACGGACAGGGGGGAACACTGAAGCTTTCTTT. Protein product: CASSPGRTGGNTEAFF.

The chain has TRBV27 and TRBJ2-7, with D perhaps TRBD1 (6 bases). Per germline, CDR1 MNHEY and CDR2 SMNVEV (reference sequence). Deletions cut 7 bases from V and 7 bases from J, with 20 bases between. There are 14 residues in the CDR3. CDR3 sequence: CASTRTTGLGEQYF. CDR3 nucleotides: TGTGCCAGCACCCGCACGACAGGTTTGGGTGAGCAGTACTTC.